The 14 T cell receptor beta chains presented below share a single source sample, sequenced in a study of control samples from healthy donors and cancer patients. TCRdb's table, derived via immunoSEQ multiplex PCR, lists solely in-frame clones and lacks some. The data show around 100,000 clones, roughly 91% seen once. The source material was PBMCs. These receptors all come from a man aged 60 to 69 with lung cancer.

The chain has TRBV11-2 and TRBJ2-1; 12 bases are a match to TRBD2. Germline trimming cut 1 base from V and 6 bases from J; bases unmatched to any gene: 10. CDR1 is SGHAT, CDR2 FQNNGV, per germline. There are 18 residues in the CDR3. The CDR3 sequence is CASSLVASGGALSNEQFF. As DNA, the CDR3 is TGTGCCAGCAGCTTAGTCGCTAGCGGGGGGGCCTTGTCCAATGAGCAGTTCTTC.

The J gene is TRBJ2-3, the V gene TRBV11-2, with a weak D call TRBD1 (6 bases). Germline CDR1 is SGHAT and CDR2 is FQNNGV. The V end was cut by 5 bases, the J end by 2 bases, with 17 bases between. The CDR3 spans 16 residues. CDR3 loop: CASSRVQGGFTDTQYF. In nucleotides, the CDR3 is TGTGCCAGCAGCCGCGTACAGGGTGGTTTCACAGATACGCAGTATTTT.

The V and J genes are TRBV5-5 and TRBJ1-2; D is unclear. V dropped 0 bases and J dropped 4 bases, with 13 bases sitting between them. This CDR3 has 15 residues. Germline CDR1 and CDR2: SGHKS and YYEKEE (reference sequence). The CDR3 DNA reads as TGTGCCAGCAGCTTGGAAGGCGACATATTCTATGGCTACACCTTC. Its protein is CASSLEGDIFYGYTF.

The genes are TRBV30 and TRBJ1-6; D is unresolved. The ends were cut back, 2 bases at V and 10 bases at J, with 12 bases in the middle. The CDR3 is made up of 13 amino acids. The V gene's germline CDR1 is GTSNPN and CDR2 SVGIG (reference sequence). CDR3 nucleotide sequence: TGTGCCTGGAGTCGAGATACCGGCTCACCCCTCCACTTT. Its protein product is CAWSRDTGSPLHF.

CDR3 sequence: CASSFRQPDEAFF. In nucleotides, the CDR3 is TGCGCCAGCAGCTTCCGACAGCCAGATGAAGCTTTCTTT. This chain uses TRBV5-1 with TRBJ1-1, with D perhaps matching TRBD1 (5 bases). The CDR3 is 13 amino acids. The germline V gene encodes CDR1 SGHRS and CDR2 YFSETQ. V was pared by 2 bases and J by 7 bases, with 12 bases between.

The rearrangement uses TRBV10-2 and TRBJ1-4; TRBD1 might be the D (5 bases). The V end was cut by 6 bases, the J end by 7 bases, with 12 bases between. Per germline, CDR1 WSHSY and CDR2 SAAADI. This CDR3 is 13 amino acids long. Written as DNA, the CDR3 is TGCGCCAGCAGAAGGGACGAGCCTGAAAAACTGTTTTTT. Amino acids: CASRRDEPEKLFF.

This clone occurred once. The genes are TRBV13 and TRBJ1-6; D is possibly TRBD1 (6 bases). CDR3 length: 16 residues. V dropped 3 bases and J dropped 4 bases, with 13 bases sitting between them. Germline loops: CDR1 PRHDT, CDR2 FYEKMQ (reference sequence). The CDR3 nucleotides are TGTGCCAGCAGCTTTTTCTCCAGGGGTTATAATTCACCCCTCCACTTT. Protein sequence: CASSFFSRGYNSPLHF. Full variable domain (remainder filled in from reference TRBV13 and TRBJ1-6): AAGVIQSPRHLIKEKRETATLKCYPIPRHDTVYWYQQGPGQDPQFLISFYEKMQSDKGSIPDRFSAQQFSDYHSELNMSSLELGDSALYFCASSFFSRGYNSPLHFGNGTRLTVT.

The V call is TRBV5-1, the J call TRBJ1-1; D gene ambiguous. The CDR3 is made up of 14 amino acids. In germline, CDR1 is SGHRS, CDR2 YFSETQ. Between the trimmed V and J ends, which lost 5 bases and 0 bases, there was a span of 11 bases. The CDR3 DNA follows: TGCGCCAGCAGATTAAGGGAGGTGAACACTGAAGCTTTCTTT. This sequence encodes CASRLREVNTEAFF.

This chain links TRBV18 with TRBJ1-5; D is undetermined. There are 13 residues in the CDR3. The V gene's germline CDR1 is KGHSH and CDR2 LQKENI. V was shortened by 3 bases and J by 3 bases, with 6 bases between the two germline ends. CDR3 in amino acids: CASSPDLNQPQHF. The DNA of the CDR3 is TGTGCCAGCTCACCGGATCTCAATCAGCCCCAGCATTTT.

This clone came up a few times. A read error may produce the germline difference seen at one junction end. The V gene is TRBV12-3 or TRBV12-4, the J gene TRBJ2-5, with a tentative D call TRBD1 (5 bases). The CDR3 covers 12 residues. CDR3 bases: TGTGCCAGCAGTTACTTATTGGGGCGTCGGAACTTC. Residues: CASSYLLGRRNF.

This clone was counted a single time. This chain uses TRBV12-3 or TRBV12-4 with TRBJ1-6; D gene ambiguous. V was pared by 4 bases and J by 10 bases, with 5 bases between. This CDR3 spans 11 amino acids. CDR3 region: CASSSVSPLHF. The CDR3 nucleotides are TGTGCCAGCAGTTCCGTGTCACCCCTCCACTTT.

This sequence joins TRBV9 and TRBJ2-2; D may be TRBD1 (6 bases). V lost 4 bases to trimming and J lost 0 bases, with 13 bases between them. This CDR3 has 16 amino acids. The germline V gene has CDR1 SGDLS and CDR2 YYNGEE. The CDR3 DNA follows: TGTGCCAGCAGCAGACCCGGGACAACGAACACCGGGGAGCTGTTTTTT. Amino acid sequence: CASSRPGTTNTGELFF. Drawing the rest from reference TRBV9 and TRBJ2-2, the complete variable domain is DSGVTQTPKHLITATGQRVTLRCSPRSGDLSVYWYQQSLDQGLQFLIQYYNGEERAKGNILERFSAQQFPDLHSELNLSSLELGDSALYFCASSRPGTTNTGELFFGEGSRLTVL.

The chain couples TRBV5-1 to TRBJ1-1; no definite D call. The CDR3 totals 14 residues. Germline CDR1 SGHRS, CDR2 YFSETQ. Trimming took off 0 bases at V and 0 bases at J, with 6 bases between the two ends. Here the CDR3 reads CASSLGPLNTEAFF. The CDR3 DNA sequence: TGCGCCAGCAGCTTGGGGCCGCTGAACACTGAAGCTTTCTTT. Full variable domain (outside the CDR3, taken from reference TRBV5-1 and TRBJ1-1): KAGVTQTPRYLIKTRGQQVTLSCSPISGHRSVSWYQQTPGQGLQFLFEYFSETQRNKGNFPGRFSGRQFSNSRSEMNVSTLELGDSALYLCASSLGPLNTEAFFGQGTRLTVV.

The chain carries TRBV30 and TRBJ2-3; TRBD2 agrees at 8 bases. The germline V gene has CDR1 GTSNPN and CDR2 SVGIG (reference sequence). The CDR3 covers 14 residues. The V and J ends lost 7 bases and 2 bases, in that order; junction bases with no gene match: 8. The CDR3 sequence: CAYAGGLSTDTQYF. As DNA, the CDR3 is TGTGCCTACGCGGGGGGTTTATCCACAGATACGCAGTATTTT.